This T cell receptor beta chain was captured in a study of shared clonotypes between healthy human individuals. Trimming pared 4 bases from V and 0 bases from J, leaving 10 bases between. The CDR3 is made up of 15 amino acids. Germline lookup yields CDR1 SGHRS and CDR2 YFSETQ. Generated by immunoSEQ multiplex PCR, the TCRdb table keeps only in-frame clones and is missing some. This sample has 2,500,000 or so clones, with about nine tenths found just once. In the CD4+ fraction, cells were divided into CD45RA+ naive and CD45RA-negative memory subsets. Findings and limits, study-wide: Unshared clonotypes carried lower generation probabilities than those common to all four donors.

Concerning this clone itself: The antigen is undetermined.

The origin of this receptor is a man between 18 and 35 years old in good health. Some clones in this sample may be carry-over from other donors' samples. The sequenced sample was naive CD4+ T cells from PBMCs. Documented subset: CD45RA+ positively selected. This chain joins TRBV5-1 and TRBJ2-2, with D possibly matching TRBD2 (6 bases). CDR3 coding DNA: TGCGCCAGCAGCCGGGACTCCGCGAACACCGGGGAGCTGTTTTTT. Its protein is CASSRDSANTGELFF.